The 17 T cell receptor beta chains below were found in one sample sequenced in a study of HIV-infected children after antiretroviral therapy interruption. The TCR library was built from RNA with a 3' RACE protocol and unique molecular identifiers. TCRdb re-derived calls from the 3' RACE reads in MiXCR, one entry per CDR3 protein. The table has about 40,000 distinct CDR3 sequences, less than 8.5% seen once. Treatment meaning: PENTA 11 planned treatment interruption arm or continuous ART arm. The sample here was CD45RA+ CD4+ T cells from PBMCs, pooled from several time points, taken from a donor given antiretroviral therapy, either interrupted or continuous. Subset noted: naive CD4+ CD45RA+ CD45RO- T cells. These receptors originate from a pool of human donors with HIV.

This clonotype was seen only a few times. The chain has TRBV18 and TRBJ2-1; D unresolved. Trimming cost V 2 bases and J 6 bases, with 8 bases left between them. This CDR3 has 13 residues. From germline, CDR1 is KGHSH and CDR2 LQKENI. The chain's CDR3 is CASSPNPGNEQFF. In DNA, the CDR3 is TGTGCCAGCTCACCAAACCCGGGCAATGAGCAGTTCTTC.

The table lists this clonotype with many counts. Without the conserved terminal phenylalanine or tryptophan, this CDR3 likely stems from a read error. The DNA is left out, because the CDR3 cannot be placed on it with certainty; the CDR3 is given as TCRdb lists it. The CDR3 is CASSSIDSYSPTSV. The chain joins TRBV7-9 to TRBJ1-2; the listed D gene, TRBD1, was not tested against the DNA. 14 amino acids form the CDR3, both terminal residues included. Germline V gene sequence: CDR1 SEHNR, CDR2 FQNEAQ (reference sequence).

This clonotype was observed a few times. V gene TRBV12-3 or TRBV12-4 combines with J gene TRBJ2-2, with D unresolved. Trimming took off 2 bases at V and 6 bases at J, with 7 bases between the two ends. The CDR3 contains 13 residues. CDR3 loop: CASSLYSAGELFF. The CDR3 DNA follows: TGTGCCAGCAGTTTATATTCAGCCGGGGAGCTGTTTTTT.

In its sample, this clonotype was seen many times. V gene TRBV28 combines with J gene TRBJ1-5, with D possibly being TRBD1 (6 bases). Trimming shortened V by 5 bases and J by 4 bases, and 15 bases separated the two germline ends. The CDR3 is made up of 15 amino acids. Germline CDR1 and CDR2: MDHEN and SYDVKM. The CDR3 here is CASSNLQGLNQPQHF. CDR3 sequence (DNA): TGTGCCAGCAGTAATCTCCAGGGGCTAAATCAGCCCCAGCATTTT.

This clonotype was counted ten times or more. The chain uses TRBV7-3 and TRBJ2-3; D tentatively reads TRBD1 or TRBD2 (5 bases each). CDR3 length: 16 amino acids. CDR1 and CDR2 from the germline V gene are SGHTA and FQGTGA. The germline V and J ends were trimmed by 6 bases and 0 bases, with 16 bases remaining between them. CDR3 in DNA: TGTGCCAGCAGTTACAGGACTCACAAAAGCACAGATACGCAGTATTTT. This encodes CASSYRTHKSTDTQYF.

By frequency in the sample, this clonotype is medium-sized. V usage is TRBV13 and J usage is TRBJ2-7, with a possible D match to TRBD2 (7 bases). With 8 bases removed from V and 10 bases from J, the gap between germline ends came to 24 bases. The CDR3 totals 14 residues. Germline lookup yields CDR1 PRHDT and CDR2 FYEKMQ (reference sequence). The CDR3 reads CASSGTGGALEQYF. In nucleotides, the CDR3 is TGTGCCAGCTCTGGGACTGGGGGGGCGCTTGAACAGTACTTC. Looking up the rest from reference TRBV13 and TRBJ2-7 gives the full variable domain: AAGVIQSPRHLIKEKRETATLKCYPIPRHDTVYWYQQGPGQDPQFLISFYEKMQSDKGSIPDRFSAQQFSDYHSELNMSSLELGDSALYFCASSGTGGALEQYFGPGTRLTVT.

The CDR3 sequence: CASTAIQGLEKLFF. The CDR3 DNA sequence: TGTGCCAGCACCGCGATACAGGGTCTAGAAAAACTGTTTTTT. The J gene is TRBJ1-4, the V gene TRBV14; the D gene is possibly TRBD1 (6 bases). This CDR3 is built from 14 residues. In germline, CDR1 is SGHDN, CDR2 FVKESK. V gave up 7 bases and J gave up 8 bases, with 17 bases separating them.

This chain uses TRBV12-3 or TRBV12-4 with TRBJ1-1; unclear D gene. This CDR3 region has 14 residues. Trimming removed 4 bases at V and 1 base at J, with 10 bases between. CDR3 sequence: CASSSPTENTEAFF. CDR3 nucleotides: TGTGCCAGCAGTTCCCCCACTGAGAACACTGAAGCTTTCTTT.

This clonotype was recorded many times. V and J are TRBV7-8 and TRBJ1-4; no firm D call. This CDR3 contains 15 residues. Per germline, CDR1 SGHVS and CDR2 FQNEAQ. Trimming left V 5 bases short and J 0 bases short, with 10 bases between. This chain's CDR3 is CASSTSSPTNEKLFF. As DNA, the CDR3 is TGTGCCAGCAGCACATCCAGCCCAACTAATGAAAAACTGTTTTTT.

This clonotype was detected ten times or more. An end of the junction differs from the germline gene, which may be a read error. The chain links TRBV4-1 to TRBJ2-1; D is tentatively TRBD1 or TRBD2 (6 bases each). This CDR3 region has 16 residues. Germline CDR1 and CDR2: MGHRA and YSYEKL. The CDR3 DNA is TGTGCCAGCAGCCAAGATTGGGGGGCTAACTATGCTGAGCAGTTCTTC. Its translation: CASSQDWGANYAEQFF.

Comments on this clonotype: A read error may be the cause here, since a much bigger clone is one base away. The chain carries TRBV11-1 and TRBJ1-2, with D tentatively TRBD1 (5 bases). Germline V gene data show CDR1 as SGHAT and CDR2 as FQDESV (reference sequence). The CDR3 covers 14 residues. This CDR3 reads CASSRGPNLYGYSF. The CDR3 coding sequence is TGTGCCAGCAGCAGGGGACCGAACCTCTATGGCTACTCCTTC. The full variable domain, with the rest looked up from reference TRBV11-1 and TRBJ1-2, is EAEVAQSPRYKITEKSQAVAFWCDPISGHATLYWYRQILGQGPELLVQFQDESVVDDSQLPKDRFSAERLKGVDSTLKIQPAELGDSAMYLCASSRGPNLYGYSFGSGTRLTVV.

Details on this clonotype: One end of the junction fails to match germline, which may point to a read error. CDR3: CASSGFPSSYNSPLYF. Here the CDR3 DNA reads TGTGCCAGCAGTGGTTTCCCTAGTTCCTATAATTCGCCCCTCTACTTT. The rearrangement links TRBV6-5 to TRBJ1-6; D is uncertain. The length of the CDR3 is 16 residues. Germline loops: CDR1 MNHEY, CDR2 SVGAGI.

Ten or more counts support this clonotype. J is TRBJ2-7 and V is TRBV6-6; D is ambiguous. The length of the CDR3 is 16 residues. CDR1 and CDR2 from the germline V gene are MNHNY and SVGAGI (reference sequence). Trimming shortened V by 0 bases and J by 0 bases, and 12 bases separated the two germline ends. CDR3 loop: CASSYSSGLSSYEQYF. CDR3 nucleotides: TGTGCCAGCAGTTACTCGTCTGGGCTTAGCTCCTACGAGCAGTACTTC.

This clonotype was observed at least ten times. The V and J genes are TRBV28 and TRBJ2-4; the match to TRBD2 covers 9 bases. The junction had 9 bases not matched to a gene; V was cut back by 5 bases and J by 4 bases. Germline lookup yields CDR1 MDHEN and CDR2 SYDVKM. CDR3 length equals 16 residues. CDR3: CASSTTSGLDKNIQYF. In nucleotides, the CDR3 is TGTGCCAGCAGTACGACTAGCGGTTTGGATAAAAACATTCAGTACTTC. The whole variable domain, filled in from reference TRBV28 and TRBJ2-4, reads DVKVTQSSRYLVKRTGEKVFLECVQDMDHENMFWYRQDPGLGLRLIYFSYDVKMKEKGDIPEGYSVSREKKERFSLILESASTNQTSMYLCASSTTSGLDKNIQYFGAGTRLSVL.

This clonotype is medium-sized. The junction shows a germline mismatch at one end, possibly a read error. The rearrangement joins TRBV19 to TRBJ2-5; tentative D call: TRBD1 (6 bases). Germline CDR1 reads LNHDA; CDR2 reads SQIVND (reference sequence). The CDR3 loop spans 14 amino acids. CDR3 nucleotide sequence: TGTGCCAGCAGTATAGAGGGGGACCAAGACACCCAGTACTTT. Protein: CASSIEGDQDTQYF.

This clonotype is medium-sized (0.01 to 0.1%) within its sample. V usage is TRBV29-1 and J usage is TRBJ2-1; 9 bases agree with TRBD2. Trimming cost V 6 bases and J 2 bases; bases outside gene matches: 8. From germline, CDR1 is SQVTM and CDR2 ANQGSEA. This CDR3 comprises 15 residues. CDR3 sequence reads: CSVRRGGLTYNEQFF. CDR3 coding DNA: TGCAGCGTCCGGCGGGGGGGGCTGACCTACAATGAGCAGTTCTTC.

About this clonotype itself: The conserved phenylalanine or tryptophan is not found at the CDR3 terminus, so this likely reflects a read error. The chain couples TRBV18 to TRBJ2-7; 8 nucleotides agree with TRBD1. In germline, CDR1 is KGHSH, CDR2 LQKENI. The CDR3 spans 14 residues. Trimming at V came to 5 bases and at J to 2 bases, leaving 5 bases not matched to a gene. CDR3 residues: CASSDGTGPYEQYL. CDR3 in DNA: TGTGCCAGCTCAGACGGGACAGGCCCCTACGAGCAGTACCTC.